The 3 T cell receptor beta chains reported below all come from one sample, sequenced in a study of blood T cell repertoires in COVID-19. Generated by immunoSEQ multiplex PCR, the TCRdb table keeps only in-frame clones and is missing some. The sample yields approximately 360,000 clones, roughly four fifths seen once. The sample consisted of PBMCs or T cells enriched from blood (not recorded which). The receptor set was obtained from a woman aged 45-65 years who had recovered from COVID-19.

The V and J genes are TRBV5-5 and TRBJ2-5; 9 positions agree with TRBD2. The CDR3 spans 14 residues. The germline gives CDR1 SGHKS, CDR2 YYEKEE (reference sequence). Trimming removed 4 bases from V and 5 bases from J; junction bases left unmatched: 6. The DNA of the CDR3 is TGTGCCAGCAGCGTAGCGGGAGTGGGGGAGACCCAGTACTTC. Amino acid sequence: CASSVAGVGETQYF.

This chain joins TRBV27 and TRBJ1-1; 10 bases agree with TRBD1. This CDR3 comprises 17 residues. CDR1 is MNHEY, CDR2 SMNVEV, per germline (reference sequence). V dropped 3 bases and J dropped 0; count of bases not matched to a gene: 7. The CDR3 sequence is CASSFDRGRFMNTEAFF. Written as DNA, the CDR3 is TGTGCCAGCAGTTTCGACAGGGGGCGATTCATGAACACTGAAGCTTTCTTT.

A single count supports this clone. This chain links TRBV11-1 with TRBJ1-1; perhaps TRBD1 as D (5 bases). The CDR3 length is 13 residues. The germline V gene has CDR1 SGHAT and CDR2 FQDESV (reference sequence). V was shortened by 5 bases and J by 6 bases, with 13 bases between the two germline ends. Written as DNA, the CDR3 is TGTGCCAGCAGCCACGCGGGGGGATCTGAAGCTTTCTTT. Its translation is CASSHAGGSEAFF. Full variable domain (remainder filled in from reference TRBV11-1 and TRBJ1-1): EAEVAQSPRYKITEKSQAVAFWCDPISGHATLYWYRQILGQGPELLVQFQDESVVDDSQLPKDRFSAERLKGVDSTLKIQPAELGDSAMYLCASSHAGGSEAFFGQGTRLTVV.